This T cell receptor (beta chain) was captured by sequencing in a study of blood T cell repertoires in COVID-19. Study-wide background: Spain, Italy and the United States supplied samples that represented acute and convalescent COVID-19. PBMCs, B-cell-depleted T cells, or T cells provided the cDNA or gDNA that made up the material.

Germline V gene lookup returns CDR1 SNHLY and CDR2 FYNNEI. The CDR3 sequence is 13 residues long. The ends were cut back, 6 bases at V and 8 bases at J, with 14 bases in the middle. Original data processing: Quantification of nucleated cells was approximated via reference gene primer amplification. Measured with immunoSEQ multiplex PCR; TCRdb has only the in-frame clones, and not every one. The V and J calls and the clone size are those of that table, but D and trimming were determined from the DNA. The top ten clones hold 2% to 2.5% of a sample with 220,000 or so clones, roughly four fifths of them seen once.

Sequencing was carried out using peripheral blood. This TCR came from a woman aged 60 to 75 with acute or convalescent COVID-19. V is TRBV2 and J is TRBJ2-1; D gene ambiguous. The CDR3 reads CASRAPSADEQFF. The CDR3 DNA reads TGTGCCAGCAGGGCCCCGTCTGCCGATGAGCAGTTCTTC.